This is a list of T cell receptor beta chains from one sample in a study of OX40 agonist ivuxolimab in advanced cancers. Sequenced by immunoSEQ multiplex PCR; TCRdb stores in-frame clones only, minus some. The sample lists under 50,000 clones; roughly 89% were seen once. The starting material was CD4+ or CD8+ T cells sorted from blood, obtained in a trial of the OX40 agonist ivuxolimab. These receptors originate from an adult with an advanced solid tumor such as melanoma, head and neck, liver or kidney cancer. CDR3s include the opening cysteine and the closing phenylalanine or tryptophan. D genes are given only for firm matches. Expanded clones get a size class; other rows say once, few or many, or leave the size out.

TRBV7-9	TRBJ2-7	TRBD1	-	CASSTGVEQYF	TGTGCCAGCAGCACAGGGGTAGAGCAGTACTTC
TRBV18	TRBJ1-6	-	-	CASSRQGFGSPLHF	TGTGCCAGCTCACGGCAGGGTTTCGGTTCACCCCTCCACTTT
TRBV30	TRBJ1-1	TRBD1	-	CAWRVRGQDTEAFF	TGTGCCTGGAGAGTCAGGGGGCAAGACACTGAAGCTTTCTTT
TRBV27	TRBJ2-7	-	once	CASSPGSSYEQYF	TGTGCCAGCAGTCCAGGAAGCTCCTACGAGCAGTACTTC
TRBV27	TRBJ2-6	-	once	CASSLLTGANVLTF	TGTGCCAGCAGTTTATTAACTGGGGCCAACGTCCTGACTTTC
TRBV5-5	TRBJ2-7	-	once	CASSLEAGPLEQYF	TGTGCCAGCAGCTTGGAAGCCGGGCCCCTGGAGCAGTACTTC
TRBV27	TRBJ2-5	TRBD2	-	CASSTGTTLGAQYF	TGTGCCAGCAGCACCGGGACTACCTTAGGGGCCCAGTACTTC
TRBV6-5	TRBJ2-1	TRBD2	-	CASSFTSGVSDNEQFF	TGTGCCAGCAGTTTTACTAGCGGGGTATCGGACAATGAGCAGTTCTTC
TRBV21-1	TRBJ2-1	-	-	CASSKYYAAGACNEQFF	TGTGCCAGCAGCAAATACTACGCGGCGGGAGCTTGCAATGAGCAGTTCTTC
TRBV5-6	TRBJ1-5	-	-	CASSLASDGGFNQPQHF	TGTGCCAGCAGCTTGGCCTCGGACGGTGGATTCAATCAGCCCCAGCATTTT
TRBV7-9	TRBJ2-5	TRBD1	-	CASSLRTGGRETQYF	TGTGCCAGCAGCTTACGGACAGGGGGCAGGGAGACCCAGTACTTC
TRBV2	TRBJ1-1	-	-	CASSEERGYTEAFF	TGTGCCAGCAGTGAAGAGAGGGGGTACACTGAAGCTTTCTTT
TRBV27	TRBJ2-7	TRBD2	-	CASSPRTSGTLYEQYF	TGTGCCAGCAGCCCTAGGACTAGCGGGACACTATACGAGCAGTACTTC
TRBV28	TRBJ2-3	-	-	CASSLTLDGTDTQYF	TGTGCCAGCAGTTTAACCCTCGACGGCACAGATACGCAGTATTTT
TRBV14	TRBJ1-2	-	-	CASSQTTSYDGYTF	TGTGCCAGCAGCCAAACCACCTCCTACGATGGCTACACCTTC
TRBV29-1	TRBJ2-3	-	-	CSVLARSDTQYF	TGCAGCGTCCTTGCGCGGTCAGATACGCAGTATTTT
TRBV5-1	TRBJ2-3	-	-	CASSLDGAADTQYF	TGCGCCAGCAGCTTAGACGGGGCTGCAGATACGCAGTATTTT
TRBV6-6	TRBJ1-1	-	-	CASTQTYTEAFF	TGTGCCAGCACTCAAACTTACACTGAAGCTTTCTTT
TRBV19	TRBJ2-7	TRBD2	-	CASSRGLAGVPSEEQYF	TGTGCCAGTAGTAGGGGACTAGCGGGAGTCCCGTCGGAAGAGCAGTACTTC
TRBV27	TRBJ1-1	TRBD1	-	CASSPPGTGSTEAFF	TGTGCCAGCAGTCCACCTGGGACAGGGAGCACTGAAGCTTTCTTT
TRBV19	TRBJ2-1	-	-	CASSTPGAYNEQFF	TGTGCCAGTAGTACACCGGGAGCCTACAATGAGCAGTTCTTC
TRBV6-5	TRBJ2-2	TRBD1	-	CASGLTGGYTGELFF	TGTGCCAGCGGCTTGACAGGGGGCTACACCGGGGAGCTGTTTTTT
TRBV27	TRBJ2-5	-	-	CASSPTAESQYF	TGTGCCAGCAGCCCTACCGCGGAGAGCCAGTACTTC
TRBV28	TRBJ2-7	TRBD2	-	CASSQGLAGHEQYF	TGTGCCAGCAGTCAAGGACTAGCGGGGCACGAGCAGTACTTC
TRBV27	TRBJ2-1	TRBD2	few	CASSLLELAGPNEQFF	TGTGCCAGCAGTTTATTGGAACTAGCGGGTCCGAATGAGCAGTTCTTC
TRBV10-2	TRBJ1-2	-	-	CASSLSVPTNYGYTF	TGCGCCAGCAGTCTCTCAGTCCCGACTAACTATGGCTACACCTTC
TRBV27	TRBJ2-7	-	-	CASSAQATYEQYF	TGTGCCAGCAGTGCCCAGGCCACCTACGAGCAGTACTTC
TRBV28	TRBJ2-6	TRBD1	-	CASSSTRDRVSGANVLTF	TGTGCCAGCAGTTCTACCCGGGACAGGGTTTCTGGGGCCAACGTCCTGACTTTC
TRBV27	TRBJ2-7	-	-	CASSSRRQGSEQYF	TGTGCCAGCAGTTCCAGACGACAAGGATCCGAGCAGTACTTC
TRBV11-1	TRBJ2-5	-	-	CASTSGWGEDQETQYF	TGTGCCAGCACCTCTGGGTGGGGAGAAGATCAAGAGACCCAGTACTTC
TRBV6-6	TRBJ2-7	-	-	CASMPGPGRYEQYF	TGTGCCAGCATGCCAGGGCCGGGAAGATACGAGCAGTACTTC
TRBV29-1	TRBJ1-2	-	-	CSVDGGNYGYTF	TGCAGCGTTGACGGGGGGAACTATGGCTACACCTTC
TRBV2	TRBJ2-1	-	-	CASSESVTIYNEQFF	TGTGCCAGCAGTGAAAGCGTGACTATCTACAATGAGCAGTTCTTC
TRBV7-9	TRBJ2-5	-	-	CASSHRDKKETQYF	TGTGCCAGCAGTCACCGGGACAAAAAAGAGACCCAGTACTTC
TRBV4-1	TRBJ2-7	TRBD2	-	CASSLGGGSFDEQYF	TGCGCCAGCAGCCTTGGCGGCGGGAGTTTCGACGAGCAGTACTTC
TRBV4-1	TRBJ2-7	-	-	CASSQGTGRNEQYF	TGCGCCAGCAGCCAAGGTACAGGGAGGAACGAGCAGTACTTC
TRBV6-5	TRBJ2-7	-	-	CASSYSIDSHEQYF	TGTGCCAGCAGTTACTCGATTGACAGCCACGAGCAGTACTTC
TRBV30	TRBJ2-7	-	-	CAWSRSTSSYEQYF	TGTGCCTGGAGTAGGAGTACGAGCTCCTACGAGCAGTACTTC
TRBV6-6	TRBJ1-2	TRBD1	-	CASSTTGQEEYGYTF	TGTGCCAGCAGTACCACCGGACAGGAAGAGTATGGCTACACCTTC
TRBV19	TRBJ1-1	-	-	CASSISSDTYLLGTEAFF	TGTGCCAGTAGTATATCAAGTGATACTTACCTTCTGGGGACTGAAGCTTTCTTT
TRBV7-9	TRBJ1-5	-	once	CASSLGGGQPQHF	TGTGCCAGCAGCTTGGGGGGTGGTCAGCCCCAGCATTTT
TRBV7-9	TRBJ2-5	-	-	CASSSGLGATGETQYF	TGTGCCAGCAGCTCGGGACTTGGGGCTACGGGGGAGACCCAGTACTTC